What follows are 2 T cell receptor beta chains derived from one specimen sequenced in a study of blood T cell repertoires in COVID-19. Using immunoSEQ multiplex PCR, the repertoire was profiled, and TCRdb retains in-frame clones only, with some absent. This repertoire shows approximately 150,000 clones, around 81% found once; its top ten account for 6.2%. The sample was PBMCs or T cells enriched from blood (not recorded which). These receptors came from a middle-aged woman who had recovered from COVID-19.

V usage is TRBV14 and J usage is TRBJ1-2; unclear D gene. Between the trimmed V and J ends, which lost 4 bases and 1 base, there was a span of 10 bases. Germline V gene sequence: CDR1 SGHDN, CDR2 FVKESK. This CDR3 contains 14 residues. The CDR3 nucleotides are TGTGCCAGCAGCCCCCTAACCGATAACTATGGCTACACCTTC. It translates to CASSPLTDNYGYTF.

The chain is built from TRBV27 and TRBJ1-3; D ambiguous. The germline V gene encodes CDR1 MNHEY and CDR2 SMNVEV (reference sequence). The germline V and J ends were trimmed by 5 bases and 0 bases, with 8 bases remaining between them. CDR3 length: 14 residues. CDR3 residues: CASSQDLSGNTIYF. The CDR3 DNA sequence: TGTGCCAGCAGTCAGGATCTCTCTGGAAACACCATATATTTT.